The 25 T cell receptor beta chains given below trace back to one sample, sequenced in a study of cytomegalovirus exposure and HLA in healthy donors. The study ran its PCR with 60 Vbeta and 13 Jbeta primers. The assay was immunoSEQ multiplex PCR, and TCRdb's table has in-frame clones only and misses some. This sample has about 160,000 clones, with approximately 80% found just once. Sequencing was performed on PBMCs. These receptors originate from a woman in her twenties or thirties in good health and CMV-seronegative.

This clone has more than one count but fewer than ten. V and J are TRBV7-3 and TRBJ1-1; D ambiguous. Germline V CDR1 and CDR2: SGHTA, FQGTGA. The CDR3 sequence is 15 residues long. Deletions cut 2 bases from V and 4 bases from J, with 14 bases between. The CDR3 is CASSLFAGSTTEAFF. In nucleotides, the CDR3 is TGTGCCAGCAGCTTATTCGCAGGAAGTACCACTGAAGCTTTCTTT. Supplemented by reference TRBV7-3 and TRBJ1-1, the full variable domain reads GAGVSQTPSNKVTEKGKYVELRCDPISGHTALYWYRQSLGQGPEFLIYFQGTGAADDSGLPNDRFFAVRPEGSVSTLKIQRTERGDSAVYLCASSLFAGSTTEAFFGQGTRLTVV.

This chain uses TRBV18 with TRBJ2-1, with TRBD2 as a possible D gene (7 bases). This CDR3 is 15 amino acids long. Per the germline V gene, CDR1 is KGHSH and CDR2 is LQKENI. V shed 2 bases and J shed 8 bases, with 16 bases lying between them. The chain's CDR3 is CASSPEGGGLYEQFF. The CDR3, as DNA: TGTGCCAGCTCACCAGAGGGGGGGGGCCTCTATGAGCAGTTCTTC. The entire variable domain, with the rest obtained from reference TRBV18 and TRBJ2-1, is as follows: NAGVMQNPRHLVRRRGQEARLRCSPMKGHSHVYWYRQLPEEGLKFMVYLQKENIIDESGMPKERFSAEFPKEGPSILRIQQVVRGDSAAYFCASSPEGGGLYEQFFGPGTRLTVL.

V is TRBV4-2 and J is TRBJ1-5; 9 positions agree with TRBD1. The trim removed 2 bases at V and 6 bases at J, leaving 11 bases unmatched. Germline V lookup: CDR1 LGHNA, CDR2 YNFKEQ. This CDR3 comprises 17 residues. The CDR3 protein is CASSQRRTGDDFQPQHF. CDR3 nucleotides: TGTGCCAGCAGCCAACGCAGGACAGGGGACGATTTTCAGCCCCAGCATTTT.

This clone was recorded a few times. The J gene is TRBJ2-1, the V gene TRBV19, with D possibly TRBD1 on 5 matching bases. CDR1 is LNHDA, CDR2 SQIVND, per germline (reference sequence). This CDR3 has 13 amino acids. V was cut by 3 bases and J by 3 bases, with 6 bases left in between. The CDR3 DNA follows: TGTGCCAGTAGTATTGACAGCTACAATGAGCAGTTCTTC. Protein product: CASSIDSYNEQFF.

The rearrangement uses TRBV13 and TRBJ2-5, with 15 bases that match TRBD2. The tail of the sequence fits TRBJ2-7 better, so the J call may be wrong. The length of the CDR3 is 16 residues. Germline CDR1 and CDR2: PRHDT and FYEKMQ (reference sequence). As DNA, the CDR3 is TGTGCCAGCAGCTCGGGACTAGCGGGGGGCCACTACGAGCAGTACTTC. The encoded protein is CASSSGLAGGHYEQYF.

The gene calls are TRBV27 and TRBJ1-1, with 7 positions matching TRBD1. The CDR3 consists of 15 residues. The germline CDR1 and CDR2 sequences are MNHEY and SMNVEV (reference sequence). V trimming: 5 bases; J trimming: 1 base; junction bases outside the gene matches: 7. For the CDR3, the DNA is TGTGCCAGCAGTCCCCGACAGGGCTCGAACACTGAAGCTTTCTTT. As protein: CASSPRQGSNTEAFF.

Concerning this clone itself: The junction does not match germline at one end; this may be a read error. The chain recombines TRBV9 with TRBJ2-7; TRBD1 matches 7 bases. This CDR3 region has 13 residues. Germline V lookup: CDR1 SGDLS, CDR2 YYNGEE. The CDR3 bases are TGTGCCGGCAGCGTAGGGGGCGGCTACGAGCAGTACTTC. Translation: CAGSVGGGYEQYF.

This chain joins TRBV30 and TRBJ1-1; 9 nucleotides align to TRBD1. In germline, CDR1 is GTSNPN, CDR2 SVGIG (reference sequence). The CDR3 extends over 15 amino acids. V trimming: 6 bases; J trimming: 0 bases; junction bases outside the gene matches: 8. CDR3 sequence: CACKRTGELNTEAFF. DNA for the CDR3: TGTGCCTGCAAAAGGACAGGGGAACTGAACACTGAAGCTTTCTTT.

CDR3 bases: TGTGCCAGCTCAGAGATGGCGGAGTATGGCTACACCTTC. Translated: CASSEMAEYGYTF. The chain combines TRBV18 with TRBJ1-2; D unclear. In germline, CDR1 is KGHSH, CDR2 LQKENI. V was pared by 5 bases and J by 5 bases, with 12 bases between. CDR3 length equals 13 residues.

The genes are TRBV7-8 and TRBJ2-3; 10 positions match TRBD2. The CDR3 runs 16 residues. Germline V gene sequence: CDR1 SGHVS, CDR2 FQNEAQ. J lost 2 bases, V lost 6 bases, and 8 bases had no gene match. The CDR3 nucleotides read TGTGCCAGCAGTCGACAAGCGGGAGGGTACACAGATACGCAGTATTTT. Its translation: CASSRQAGGYTDTQYF.

The rearrangement links TRBV6-6 to TRBJ1-2; 7 nucleotides line up with TRBD1. CDR1 and CDR2 from the germline V gene are MNHNY and SVGAGI (reference sequence). The CDR3 is 15 residues long. The V and J ends lost 0 bases and 2 bases, in that order; junction bases with no gene match: 3. Here the CDR3 reads CASSYSTGENYGYTF. The CDR3 coding sequence is TGTGCCAGCAGTTACTCAACAGGGGAAAACTATGGCTACACCTTC.

V is TRBV7-3 and J is TRBJ2-1; D gene uncertain. The CDR3 contains 15 residues. The V end was cut by 2 bases, the J end by 2 bases, with 10 bases between. The germline V gene encodes CDR1 SGHTA and CDR2 FQGTGA. The CDR3 protein is CASSLAPGPYNEQFF. CDR3 DNA sequence: TGTGCCAGCAGCTTAGCCCCTGGCCCCTACAATGAGCAGTTCTTC.

This chain uses TRBV29-1 with TRBJ1-2, with D maybe TRBD1 (5 bases). V gave up 4 bases and J gave up 8 bases, with 20 bases separating them. The V gene's germline CDR1 is SQVTM and CDR2 ANQGSEA. The CDR3 contains 14 residues. CDR3 protein: CSVGPQAFGGGYTF. The CDR3 nucleotides read TGCAGCGTTGGACCACAGGCCTTCGGGGGGGGCTACACCTTC.

There are a few counts of this clone. The chain links TRBV6-5 to TRBJ2-1, with D possibly TRBD1 on 5 matching bases. The CDR3 totals 15 residues. Germline loops: CDR1 MNHEY, CDR2 SVGAGI. Trimming shortened V by 3 bases and J by 8 bases, and 17 bases separated the two germline ends. The CDR3 bases are TGTGCCAGCAGTTATGGGCAGGGTAACCACCATGAGCAGTTCTTC. Residues: CASSYGQGNHHEQFF.

The V call is TRBV29-1, the J call TRBJ2-3; D is possibly TRBD2 (6 bases). This CDR3 has 15 amino acids. Per the germline V gene, CDR1 is SQVTM and CDR2 is ANQGSEA. V gave up 7 bases and J gave up 1 base, with 18 bases separating them. The CDR3 here is CSAEGLAVGTDTQYF. The CDR3 DNA reads TGCAGCGCTGAGGGACTGGCGGTGGGCACAGATACGCAGTATTTT.

This sequence joins TRBV5-6 and TRBJ2-3; 11 bases fit TRBD2. The CDR3 is made up of 18 amino acids. Losses at the gene ends were 0 bases for V and 3 bases for J; bases not matched to a gene: 9. Germline-derived CDR1 and CDR2 are SGHDT and YYEEEE. The DNA of the CDR3 is TGTGCCAGCAGCTTGGAAAGGACTAGCGGGCCCACAACAGATACGCAGTATTTT. Translated: CASSLERTSGPTTDTQYF.

The chain combines TRBV7-2 with TRBJ2-1; 7 nucleotides line up with TRBD1. The CDR3 consists of 14 residues. Germline CDR1 reads SGHTA; CDR2 reads FQGNSA. V lost 5 bases to trimming and J lost 7 bases; unmatched junction nucleotides: 8. CDR3 coding DNA: TGTGCCAGCAGCATAGGACAGGTTCTAAATGAGCAGTTCTTC. Its protein is CASSIGQVLNEQFF.

This chain joins TRBV28 and TRBJ2-3; D might be TRBD1 (5 bases). The CDR3 is 16 residues long. V was clipped by 5 bases and J by 0 bases, with 15 bases between them. Germline V lookup: CDR1 MDHEN, CDR2 SYDVKM. The CDR3 sequence is CASSLPTGQSTDTQYF. The CDR3 bases are TGTGCCAGCAGTCTCCCAACAGGCCAGAGCACAGATACGCAGTATTTT.

J is TRBJ1-1 and V is TRBV7-6, with TRBD1 matching 8 bases. CDR1 is SGHVS and CDR2 is FNYEAQ in the germline V gene. This CDR3 spans 15 amino acids. Trimming removed 5 bases from V and 0 bases from J; junction bases left unmatched: 5. CDR3 DNA sequence: TGTGCCAGCAGCGACAGGACAGGGCTGAACACTGAAGCTTTCTTT. It yields the protein CASSDRTGLNTEAFF.

The chain links TRBV6-1 to TRBJ2-1; 10 bases match TRBD2. This CDR3 contains 15 residues. Germline lookup yields CDR1 MNHNS and CDR2 SASEGT. With V trimmed by 6 bases and J by 9 bases, 11 bases remained unmatched. The CDR3 region has the DNA TGTGCCAGCAGGGACTCCGGGACTAGCGACATTGAGCAGTTCTTC. Its protein product is CASRDSGTSDIEQFF.

About this clone itself: The CDR3 does not close with the conserved phenylalanine or tryptophan, likely indicating a read error. The DNA is left out, because the CDR3 cannot be placed on it with certainty; the CDR3 is given as TCRdb lists it. This chain uses TRBV4-3 with TRBJ2-3; TRBD2 is the table's D call, not checked against the DNA. Germline assignment: CDR1 LGHNA and CDR2 YSLEER. The CDR3 totals 13 residues, both ends included. The CDR3 sequence: CASSQQTWDSPQL.

The sample holds a few counts of this clone. V gene TRBV4-3 combines with J gene TRBJ2-1; D is possibly TRBD1 (5 bases). Germline-derived CDR1 and CDR2 are LGHNA and YSLEER. This CDR3 has 15 residues. V lost 0 bases to trimming and J lost 10 bases, with 16 bases between them. CDR3 in amino acids: CASSQERSQGWEQFF. In DNA, the CDR3 is TGCGCCAGCAGCCAAGAGAGGTCGCAGGGTTGGGAGCAGTTCTTC.

This chain joins TRBV27 and TRBJ2-2; D perhaps matches TRBD2 (6 bases). Looked up from germline, CDR1 is MNHEY and CDR2 is SMNVEV (reference sequence). The CDR3 is made up of 14 amino acids. The ends were cut back, 2 bases at V and 6 bases at J, with 10 bases in the middle. The CDR3, as DNA: TGTGCCAGCAGTTTACGGGAGTGGGCCGGGGAGCTGTTTTTT. It specifies CASSLREWAGELFF.

The chain uses TRBV5-5 and TRBJ1-4; TRBD1 aligns across 8 bases. V gave up 4 bases and J gave up 5 bases; unmatched junction bases: 7. The V gene's germline CDR1 is SGHKS and CDR2 YYEKEE (reference sequence). CDR3 length: 15 residues. The CDR3 sequence is CASSPGQGLNEKLFF. The DNA of the CDR3 is TGTGCCAGCAGCCCTGGACAGGGTCTAAATGAAAAACTGTTTTTT.

This clone was counted between two and nine times. V usage is TRBV4-1 and J usage is TRBJ2-1, with 9 bases identical to TRBD2. This CDR3 region has 16 residues. Per germline, CDR1 MGHRA and CDR2 YSYEKL. Trimming at V came to 7 bases and at J to 7 bases, leaving 14 bases not matched to a gene. CDR3 nucleotides: TGCGCCAGCACCACTTATAGCGGGAGCGCGGGAAATGAGCAGTTCTTC. The encoded protein is CASTTYSGSAGNEQFF.